This T cell receptor beta chain was sequenced for a study of cytomegalovirus exposure and HLA in healthy donors. The V gene end was trimmed by 7 bases and the J gene end by 7 bases; junction bases not matched to a gene: 8. This CDR3 has 14 amino acids. CDR1 is LNHDA and CDR2 is SQIVND in the germline V gene (reference sequence). A multiplex PCR was run with 60 Vbeta primers and 13 Jbeta primers. TCRdb's copy holds only in-frame clones and misses some; the assay was immunoSEQ multiplex PCR. The data hold roughly 170,000 clones, with 83% observed a single time. The receptor comes from a man aged 50-59 years in good health and CMV-seronegative. The specimen was PBMCs. This chain links TRBV19 with TRBJ2-1; 9 bases are shared with TRBD2. CDR3: CASTAGGPKNEQFF. The CDR3 DNA sequence: TGTGCCAGTACGGCGGGGGGGCCCAAGAATGAGCAGTTCTTC.